The rows below give T cell receptor beta chains drawn from one sample of a study of metastatic and nonmetastatic thyroid tumors. TCRdb re-called clones from the PCR reads using MiXCR. The sample lists approximately 24,000 clones; 20% to 25% were seen once. The sample consisted of blood. These receptors were taken from a male donor with papillary thyroid cancer or a benign thyroid nodule (not recorded which). Some clones in this sample may be carry-over from other donors' samples. The CDR3 runs from the conserved cysteine through the conserved F or W. Each record gives: V gene, D gene, clone size, J gene, CDR3 DNA, CDR3 protein. A D gene is named only where the DNA matches it firmly. Rows give clone size only sometimes, using once, few, many, or a class for an expanded clone.

TRBV4-1,NA,NA,TRBJ2-7,TGCGCCAGCAGCCAATCCCGTACAGGAAACTCCTACGAGCAGTACTTC,CASSQSRTGNSYEQYF
TRBV28,NA,many,TRBJ1-2,TGTGCCAGCACCCCAGGGTATGGCTACACCTTC,CASTPGYGYTF
TRBV27,NA,NA,TRBJ2-2,TGTGCCAGCAGTTCGGACCCACCCGGGGTCACCGGGGAGCTGTTTTTT,CASSSDPPGVTGELFF
TRBV20-1,NA,many,TRBJ1-5,TGCAGTGCTAGCTTGCCTACAGGATCGGGCAATCAGCCCCAGCATTTT,CSASLPTGSGNQPQHF
TRBV5-7,TRBD2,many,TRBJ2-3,TGTGCCAGCAGCTTATGGAGAGAAGCGGGAGGGGACACAGATACGCAGTATTTT,CASSLWREAGGDTDTQYF
TRBV20-1,TRBD2,medium-sized,TRBJ2-7,TGCAGTGCTAGGACTAGCGGGAGGGCCTACGAGCAGTACTTC,CSARTSGRAYEQYF
TRBV15,NA,NA,TRBJ2-7,TGTGCCACCAGCAGAGAATGTGCCGGGGAAAGGAACGAGCAGTACTTC,CATSRECAGERNEQYF
TRBV7-2,NA,many,TRBJ2-7,TGTGCCAGCAGCTTACCAGGATCCTACGAGCAGTACTTC,CASSLPGSYEQYF
TRBV25-1,NA,many,TRBJ2-7,TGTGCCAGCAGTTCACGGCACCCCGGGACTGACTACGAGCAGTACTTC,CASSSRHPGTDYEQYF
TRBV7-9,NA,many,TRBJ2-5,TGTGCCAGCAGCTTACTTGAGACCCAGTACTTC,CASSLLETQYF
TRBV20-1,NA,many,TRBJ1-2,TGCAGTGCTATAGATGCTCGGGGGTTAACTAACTATGGCTACACCTTC,CSAIDARGLTNYGYTF
TRBV7-9,TRBD1,many,TRBJ1-1,TGTGCCAGCAGCTTAGTTGACAGGGTAGCTGAAGCTTTCTTT,CASSLVDRVAEAFF
TRBV28,TRBD1,few,TRBJ1-5,TGTGCCAGCAGCCCGGGGACAGCTTGTAATCAGCCCCGGCATTTT,CASSPGTACNQPRHF
TRBV28,NA,NA,TRBJ2-5,TGTGCCAGCAGTTTTGCTGGGACGGGGGAGACCCAGTACTTC,CASSFAGTGETQYF
TRBV9,NA,many,TRBJ1-2,TGTGCCAGCAGCGTAGGAGGTGGGGGGGAACCCGGCTACACCTTC,CASSVGGGGEPGYTF
TRBV5-1,NA,many,TRBJ2-1,TGCGCCAGCAGCGACTTCCTTTCCTTAAGCTCCTACAATGAGCAGTTCTTC,CASSDFLSLSSYNEQFF
TRBV12-3/TRBV12-4,NA,many,TRBJ2-2,TGTGCCAGCAGAATCGGTGACACCGGGGAGCTGTTTTTT,CASRIGDTGELFF
TRBV5-6,NA,many,TRBJ2-1,TGTGCCAGCAGCTTGGGGGGGATTAGCTCCTACAATGAGCAGTTCTTC,CASSLGGISSYNEQFF
TRBV15,NA,many,TRBJ1-1,TGTGCCACCAGCACGGAGGGCACTGAAGCTTTCTTT,CATSTEGTEAFF
TRBV11-2,TRBD2,many,TRBJ2-7,TGTGCCAGCAGCACACAGGGACTAGCGGGAGACAACGAGCAGTACTTC,CASSTQGLAGDNEQYF
TRBV12-3/TRBV12-4,NA,many,TRBJ1-5,TGTGCCAGCAGGATAGATGCACGGGGTCAGCCCCAGCATTTT,CASRIDARGQPQHF
TRBV20-1,TRBD2,many,TRBJ2-3,TGCAGTGCTGGAACTAGCGGGAGTACGGATACGCAGTATTTT,CSAGTSGSTDTQYF
TRBV11-2,TRBD2,many,TRBJ2-1,TGTGCCAGCAGCTTAGGTACTAGCGGGAGAGGGTTCAATGAGCAGTTCTTC,CASSLGTSGRGFNEQFF
TRBV5-1,NA,many,TRBJ1-4,TGCGCCAGCAGCTTGGCGGCAGCCATTAATGAAAAACTGTTTTTT,CASSLAAAINEKLFF
TRBV24-1,TRBD2,NA,TRBJ2-1,TGTGCCACCAGTGATCGGACTAGGGGAAGCTCCTACAATGAGCAGTTCTTC,CATSDRTRGSSYNEQFF
TRBV19,NA,many,TRBJ2-7,TGTGCCAGTAGTATAGCCGCGGGTTCAAGAGGCTACGAGCAGTACTTC,CASSIAAGSRGYEQYF
TRBV6-1,NA,NA,TRBJ1-6,TGTGCCAGTATCCTCGACACGGATTCACCCCTCCACTTT,CASILDTDSPLHF
TRBV7-9,NA,many,TRBJ1-2,TGTGCCAGCAGCTCCTCCACCGACTATGGCTACACCTTC,CASSSSTDYGYTF
TRBV29-1,NA,many,TRBJ2-1,TGCAGCGCCCTTACAGCTCCCCTGGGGAATGAGCAGTTCTTC,CSALTAPLGNEQFF
TRBV5-6,NA,many,TRBJ1-1,TGTGCCAGCAACGAAATCGGACAGAACACTGAAGCTTTCTTT,CASNEIGQNTEAFF